This T cell receptor (beta chain) appears in the sequencing data of a study of blood T cell repertoires in COVID-19. Study processing details: The authors estimated nucleated cell counts from reference gene primer amplification. Clones were read by immunoSEQ multiplex PCR, and TCRdb kept only the in-frame ones, dropping some. That table gives V, J and clone size, and the DNA gave D and trimming. The sample has roughly 400,000 clones, under 90% seen once. CDR1 is SGHKS, CDR2 YYEKEE, per germline (reference sequence). This CDR3 has 15 amino acids. V lost 2 bases, J lost 1 base, and 10 bases lay in between. Adults between roughly 18 and 95 years of age took part from 24 US areas. Each recovered donor of Cohort 3 presented with two negative PCRs, clearance, or symptom resolution.

The V call is TRBV5-5, the J call TRBJ2-1; TRBD1 might be the D (5 bases). This clonotype was sampled from a woman in her 30s who had recovered from COVID-19. Sample: PBMCs or T cells enriched from blood (not recorded which). The DNA for the CDR3 is TGTGCCAGCAGCTTTAAAGGGGATTCCTACAATGAGCAGTTCTTC. Protein sequence: CASSFKGDSYNEQFF. Looking up the rest from reference TRBV5-5 and TRBJ2-1 gives the full variable domain: DAGVTQSPTHLIKTRGQQVTLRCSPISGHKSVSWYQQVLGQGPQFIFQYYEKEERGRGNFPDRFSARQFPNYSSELNVNALLLGDSALYLCASSFKGDSYNEQFFGPGTRLTVL.